This T cell receptor beta chain was captured by sequencing in a study of human T cells and chemical hapten exposure. Background on the study: 2% DPC applied to a roughly 2 cm by roughly 2 cm arm area sensitized donors.

Time point meaning: patch test 3, about 24 weeks after DPC sensitization. The treatment is: therapeutic diphenylcyclopropenone sensitization with weekly scalp DPC. One entry per CDR3 protein results from TCRdb running MiXCR on the RACE reads. The sample has about 120,000 distinct CDR3 sequences; around 11% are singletons. The sample in question was whole blood, obtained in connection with sensitization to the hapten diphenylcyclopropenone (DPC). This TCR was recovered from a woman aged 50 to 60 with alopecia areata. Some clones in this sample may be carry-over from other donors' samples.

Here the CDR3 DNA reads TGCCGTTCAACGGGGGGGCCCACAGATACGCAGTATTTT. Translated, it gives CRSTGGPTDTQYF. The V call is TRBV20-1, the J call TRBJ2-3, with 8 bases matching TRBD2. Germline V gene sequence: CDR1 DFQATT, CDR2 SNEGSKA (reference sequence). The CDR3 is 13 residues long.